This is a list of T cell receptor beta chains from one sample in a study of response to subunit inactivated influenza vaccine. TCRdb reprocessed the RT-PCR reads via MiXCR and lists one record per CDR3 protein. The data show fewer than 700,000 distinct CDR3 sequences, with roughly 13% seen just once and under 15% held by the top ten. Source: PBMCs from blood, taken roughly 45 days after vaccination. The receptor set was obtained from a man aged 45 to 65 who received an inactivated influenza vaccine. CDR3s include the opening cysteine and the closing phenylalanine or tryptophan. A D gene is named only where the DNA matches it firmly. Size is stated for part of the rows, as once, few or many counts, or as a class when the clone is expanded.

TRBV10-3	TRBJ2-7	few	-	CATNRDLSYEQYF	TGTGCCACCAACCGGGACTTAAGCTACGAGCAGTACTTC
TRBV2	TRBJ1-5	-	TRBD1	CASHDRGSGNQPQHF	TGTGCCAGCCACGACAGGGGATCGGGCAATCAGCCCCAGCATTTT
TRBV7-6	TRBJ2-2	once	-	CASSLPGLSSGELFF	TGTGCCAGCAGCCTCCCGGGCCTCTCCTCCGGGGAGCTGTTTTTT
TRBV5-5	TRBJ2-3	few	TRBD2	CASSTGGSTDTQYF	TGTGCCAGCAGCACGGGGGGAAGCACAGATACGCAGTATTTT
TRBV29-1	TRBJ2-1	many	TRBD2	CSVDGKAGGSYNEQFF	TGCAGCGTTGACGGGAAAGCGGGGGGATCCTACAATGAGCAGTTCTTC
TRBV3-1	TRBJ2-1	-	TRBD2	CASSQGVLAGNNEQFF	TGTGCCAGCAGCCAAGGTGTACTAGCGGGGAATAATGAGCAGTTCTTC
TRBV20-1	TRBJ2-3	-	-	CSARTPRPPPGTDTQYF	TGCAGTGCTAGGACTCCCCGACCGCCCCCAGGCACAGATACGCAGTATTTT
TRBV7-9	TRBJ1-1	-	-	CASSPFAGGHNTEAFF	TGTGCCAGCAGCCCCTTCGCGGGGGGTCACAACACTGAAGCTTTCTTT
TRBV20-1	TRBJ2-1	few	TRBD1	CSARRTGANEQFF	TGCAGTGCTAGAAGGACAGGGGCGAATGAGCAGTTCTTC
TRBV5-1	TRBJ2-2	few	TRBD1	CASSLEGAGELFF	TGCGCCAGCAGCTTGGAGGGGGCTGGGGAGCTGTTTTTT
TRBV15	TRBJ2-3	-	-	CATSRWGTGLTDTQYF	TGTGCCACCAGCAGGTGGGGGACTGGTCTGACAGATACGCAGTATTTT
TRBV6-5	TRBJ1-1	-	TRBD1	CASSYSRGAGTEAFF	TGTGCCAGCAGTTACTCCAGGGGGGCGGGCACTGAAGCTTTCTTT
TRBV24-1	TRBJ2-1	-	-	CATSDPFFEQFF	TGTGCCACCAGTGATCCGTTCTTTGAGCAGTTCTTC
TRBV28	TRBJ1-4	many	-	CASSSIGRSNQKLFF	TGTGCCAGCAGTTCCATCGGGCGTTCCAACCAAAAACTGTTTTTT
TRBV27	TRBJ1-4	-	-	CASSWRGVNEKLFF	TGTGCCAGCAGTTGGAGGGGGGTCAATGAAAAACTGTTTTTT
TRBV7-6	TRBJ1-3	-	-	CASSLADKVAGNTIYF	TGTGCCAGCAGCTTAGCCGACAAGGTGGCTGGAAACACCATATATTTT
TRBV20-1	TRBJ1-3	many	-	CSATPGALSGNTIYF	TGCAGTGCCACCCCGGGGGCCCTCTCTGGAAACACCATATATTTT
TRBV20-1	TRBJ2-1	few	TRBD2	CSARSGRAGNEQFF	TGCAGTGCCCGTAGCGGGAGGGCAGGTAATGAGCAGTTCTTC
TRBV11-1	TRBJ2-3	-	-	CASSLVGRPNEGKDTQYF	TGTGCCAGCAGCTTAGTTGGCCGGCCCAACGAGGGGAAAGATACGCAGTATTTT
TRBV6-5	TRBJ1-2	-	-	CASSSSGHNYGYTF	TGTGCCAGCAGTTCCTCCGGACATAACTATGGCTACACCTTC
TRBV12-3/TRBV12-4	TRBJ2-7	few	-	CASSSLILHEQYF	TGTGCCAGCAGCTCCCTTATACTCCACGAGCAGTACTTC
TRBV5-1	TRBJ2-3	-	TRBD1	CASSYGTGPSTDTQYF	TGCGCCAGCAGTTACGGGACAGGTCCAAGCACAGATACGCAGTATTTT
TRBV12-3/TRBV12-4	TRBJ2-5	-	TRBD2	CASRTSSGGPQETQYF	TGTGCCAGCAGAACCTCTAGCGGGGGGCCTCAAGAGACCCAGTACTTC
TRBV14	TRBJ2-3	many	TRBD2	CASSHLAGDSADTQYF	TGTGCCAGCAGCCACTTAGCGGGGGATAGCGCAGATACGCAGTATTTT
TRBV20-1	TRBJ2-2	-	-	CSARRPRVGGELFF	TGCAGTGCTAGAAGGCCCCGGGTAGGGGGGGAGCTGTTTTTT
TRBV28	TRBJ2-3	-	TRBD1	CASSSRGQGTDTQYF	TGTGCCAGCAGTTCCCGGGGACAGGGCACAGATACGCAGTATTTT
TRBV20-1	TRBJ2-7	few	TRBD2	CSARRASGAGEQYF	TGCAGTGCCCGGAGGGCTAGCGGGGCGGGGGAGCAGTACTTC
TRBV12-3/TRBV12-4	TRBJ2-5	many	-	CASSLVVGRGIETQYF	TGTGCCAGCAGTTTAGTGGTGGGCAGGGGTATCGAGACCCAGTACTTC
TRBV29-1	TRBJ2-5	many	TRBD2	CSVGGASGRGETQYF	TGCAGCGTTGGAGGAGCTAGCGGGAGGGGAGAGACCCAGTACTTC
TRBV2	TRBJ2-3	few	TRBD1	CASSARTGFLEAQYF	TGTGCCAGCAGTGCACGGACAGGGTTCCTTGAGGCGCAGTATTTT
TRBV4-2	TRBJ2-7	-	-	CASSFGSLLSEQYF	TGTGCCAGCAGCTTCGGCAGTTTACTCTCCGAGCAGTACTTC
TRBV5-1	TRBJ2-7	few	-	CASSLVSGGLYEQYF	TGCGCCAGCAGCTTGGTGTCCGGGGGGCTGTACGAGCAGTACTTC
TRBV7-9	TRBJ2-3	few	-	CASSPLDDRNTQYF	TGTGCCAGCAGCCCCCTAGACGACAGGAATACGCAGTATTTT
TRBV24-1	TRBJ2-3	-	-	CATSDPTSEGTDTQYF	TGTGCCACCAGTGATCCGACCTCTGAAGGCACAGATACGCAGTATTTT
TRBV20-1	TRBJ2-7	few	TRBD2	CSARGLAGGRYEQYF	TGCAGTGCTAGAGGACTAGCGGGGGGGAGATACGAGCAGTACTTC
TRBV7-9	TRBJ2-2	-	-	CASLTGNTGELFF	TGTGCCAGCCTCACAGGGAACACCGGGGAGCTGTTTTTT
TRBV7-2	TRBJ2-7	many	-	CASSLRQASYEQYF	TGTGCCAGCAGCTTAAGACAGGCCTCCTACGAGCAGTACTTC
TRBV11-2	TRBJ1-4	-	TRBD1	CASRKDRGFEKLFF	TGTGCCAGCAGGAAGGACAGGGGTTTTGAAAAACTGTTTTTT
TRBV12-3/TRBV12-4	TRBJ2-7	many	TRBD1	CASSFQGAGYEQYF	TGTGCCAGCAGTTTCCAGGGGGCCGGCTACGAGCAGTACTTC
TRBV12-3/TRBV12-4	TRBJ2-3	-	-	CASSPRGGPFTDTQYF	TGTGCCAGCAGTCCGCGGGGAGGACCCTTCACAGATACGCAGTATTTT
TRBV20-1	TRBJ2-3	few	-	CSLSRQGDPDTQYF	TGCAGTCTAAGCAGGCAAGGGGACCCAGATACGCAGTATTTT
TRBV20-1	TRBJ2-1	-	TRBD2	CSANIAGGLYYEQFF	TGCAGTGCCAATATAGCGGGGGGGCTCTACTATGAGCAGTTCTTC
TRBV20-1	TRBJ2-7	few	-	CSAGHRAGLTYEQYF	TGCAGTGCTGGACATCGGGCGGGGTTGACCTACGAGCAGTACTTC
TRBV20-1	TRBJ2-7	-	-	CSARDGAGPYEQYF	TGCAGTGCTAGAGATGGGGCAGGGCCTTACGAGCAGTACTTC
TRBV20-1	TRBJ1-5	few	TRBD1	CSATRGGSDRNQPQHF	TGCAGTGCTACCCGAGGGGGCTCAGACCGCAATCAGCCCCAGCATTTT
TRBV19	TRBJ1-5	few	TRBD1	CASSRGQADNQPQHF	TGTGCCAGTAGTAGAGGACAGGCCGACAATCAGCCCCAGCATTTT
TRBV5-5	TRBJ2-6	few	-	CASSLARDISGANVLTF	TGTGCCAGCAGCTTGGCCCGGGACATATCTGGGGCCAACGTCCTGACTTTC
TRBV20-1	TRBJ1-2	-	-	CSLPGFGYGYTF	TGCAGCCTGCCTGGGTTTGGCTATGGCTACACCTTC